A selection of T cell receptor beta chains follows, all from one sample in a study of cytomegalovirus exposure and HLA in healthy donors. The assay was immunoSEQ multiplex PCR, and TCRdb's table has in-frame clones only and misses some. The repertoire holds around 120,000 clones, with roughly 77% as singletons. What was sequenced was PBMCs. The receptors derive from a woman aged 40 to 50 in good health and CMV-seropositive. The CDR3 runs from the conserved cysteine through the conserved F or W. Each record gives: V gene, CDR3 length, clone size, D gene, J gene, CDR3 protein, CDR3 DNA. D genes are given only for firm matches. Clone size is given for some rows only: seen once, a few or many times, or a class if the clone is expanded.

>TRBV28|15|few|TRBD1|TRBJ2-7
CASSPASTGFYEQYF
TGTGCCAGCAGCCCCGCCTCGACAGGGTTCTACGAGCAGTACTTC
>TRBV11-2|13|once|-|TRBJ1-6
CASSSMTGSPLHF
TGTGCCAGCAGCTCAATGACGGGTTCACCCCTCCACTTT
>TRBV5-1|18|few|TRBD1|TRBJ1-2
CASSLSPVTGETNYGYTF
TGCGCCAGCAGCTTGAGTCCGGTGACAGGGGAGACTAACTATGGCTACACCTTC
>TRBV5-1|16|-|TRBD2|TRBJ2-1
CASSWGNSGAYNEQFF
TGCGCCAGCAGCTGGGGGAATAGCGGGGCCTACAATGAGCAGTTCTTC
>TRBV27|13|-|TRBD2|TRBJ2-2
CASSQSSGVWLFF
TGTGCCAGCAGTCAATCTAGCGGGGTTTGGCTGTTTTTT
>TRBV19|13|-|TRBD1|TRBJ2-1
CASRQGVWNEQFF
TGTGCCAGTAGGCAGGGGGTTTGGAATGAGCAGTTCTTC
>TRBV27|16|-|TRBD1|TRBJ2-1
CASSSPRDRGHNEQFF
TGTGCCAGCAGTTCACCCCGGGACAGGGGGCACAATGAGCAGTTCTTC
>TRBV19|13|-|TRBD1|TRBJ1-5
CASNRGSNQPQHF
TGTGCCAGTAACAGGGGTAGCAATCAGCCCCAGCATTTT
>TRBV30|13|-|TRBD2|TRBJ2-1
CAWSRRGVGEQFF
TGTGCCTGGAGTCGGCGGGGGGTGGGTGAGCAGTTCTTC
>TRBV25-1|12|-|-|TRBJ1-1
CASSRINTEAFF
TGTGCCAGCAGCCGTATAAACACTGAAGCTTTCTTT
>TRBV25-1|15|-|-|TRBJ2-7
CASSVPRRRGYEQYF
TGTGCCAGCAGTGTCCCCCGACGGAGGGGCTACGAGCAGTACTTC
>TRBV5-4|14|-|-|TRBJ2-7
CASSLGSTTYEQYF
TGTGCCAGCAGCTTGGGGTCTACTACATACGAGCAGTACTTC
>TRBV5-1|16|-|TRBD2|TRBJ2-1
CASSRDPAGLVNEQFF
TGCGCCAGCAGCCGGGACCCCGCGGGACTAGTCAATGAGCAGTTCTTC
>TRBV2|12|-|-|TRBJ1-2
CASRAGLCGYTF
TGTGCCAGCCGGGCGGGACTATGTGGCTACACCTTC
>TRBV5-6|13|-|-|TRBJ1-5
CASSPTGFQPQHF
TGTGCCAGCAGCCCGACAGGCTTCCAGCCCCAGCATTTT
>TRBV18|14|once|TRBD1|TRBJ1-1
CASSAQGDTREAFF
TGTGCCAGCTCGGCTCAGGGGGACACACGTGAAGCTTTCTTT
>TRBV5-1|14|-|-|TRBJ2-1
CASSLPGAHNEQFF
TGCGCCAGCAGCTTACCTGGGGCACACAATGAGCAGTTCTTC
>TRBV28|15|-|TRBD2|TRBJ2-7
CASSWGTSDVSEQYF
TGTGCCAGCAGTTGGGGGACTAGCGATGTTTCTGAGCAGTACTTC
>TRBV6-5|15|-|-|TRBJ2-1
CASRRTDRSYNEQFF
TGTGCCAGCAGACGGACAGACAGGTCGTACAATGAGCAGTTCTTC
>TRBV28|14|-|-|TRBJ1-1
CASSFGVGDTEAFF
TGTGCCAGCAGTTTCGGGGTGGGAGACACTGAAGCTTTCTTT
>TRBV19|14|-|TRBD1|TRBJ2-4
CASSFRQGANIQYF
TGTGCCAGTAGCTTTCGACAGGGGGCGAACATTCAGTACTTC
>TRBV10-1|14|-|-|TRBJ2-2
CASSDGPGAGELFF
TGCGCCAGCAGTGACGGGCCAGGGGCCGGGGAGCTGTTTTTT
>TRBV7-3|17|-|TRBD2|TRBJ2-3
CASSLKLAGGTTDTQYF
TGTGCCAGCAGCTTAAAGCTAGCGGGGGGGACGACAGATACGCAGTATTTT
>TRBV28|15|-|-|TRBJ1-5
CASSLEGYSNQPQHF
TGTGCCAGCAGTTTAGAGGGTTATAGCAATCAGCCCCAGCATTTT
>TRBV9|16|-|TRBD1|TRBJ2-1
CASSVLGQGVYNEQFF
TGTGCCAGCAGCGTATTGGGACAGGGGGTGTACAATGAGCAGTTCTTC
>TRBV7-2|18|few|TRBD2|TRBJ2-1
CASSSGTSGPLSYNEQFF
TGTGCCAGCAGCTCCGGGACTAGCGGCCCCCTCTCCTACAATGAGCAGTTCTTC
>TRBV30|15|-|-|TRBJ2-6
CACQPGSSGANVLTF
TGTGCCTGCCAGCCCGGGAGTTCTGGGGCCAACGTCCTGACTTTC
>TRBV2|11|few|TRBD1|TRBJ1-1
CASSEPWDSGF
TGTGCCAGCAGTGAACCCTGGGACAGCGGTTTT
>TRBV6-1|12|-|-|TRBJ1-3
CASSRSGNTIYF
TGTGCCAGCAGTCGCTCTGGAAACACCATATATTTT
>TRBV5-1|14|few|TRBD1|TRBJ2-7
CASGPGQGSNVRYF
TGCGCCAGCGGTCCGGGACAGGGATCGAACGTCAGATACTTC
>TRBV6-5|13|-|-|TRBJ1-2
CASSYAPQDGYTF
TGTGCCAGCAGTTACGCCCCCCAGGATGGCTACACCTTC
>TRBV2|16|-|TRBD1|TRBJ2-4
CASTQRQGASGDIQYF
TGTGCCAGCACCCAACGACAGGGGGCGAGTGGAGACATTCAGTACTTC
>TRBV4-1|15|-|TRBD1|TRBJ1-5
CASSRLQGAGQPQHF
TGCGCCAGCAGCCGTTTACAGGGGGCGGGCCAGCCCCAGCATTTT
>TRBV5-6|18|-|TRBD1|TRBJ1-3
CASSLVGTGGVSGNTIYF
TGTGCCAGCAGCTTGGTGGGGACAGGGGGAGTCTCTGGAAACACCATATATTTT
>TRBV27|15|once|TRBD1|TRBJ2-7
CASSSPGQGLHEQYF
TGTGCCAGCAGTTCCCCGGGACAGGGTTTACACGAGCAGTACTTC
>TRBV6-4|16|-|TRBD2|TRBJ2-2
CASSDRASGSNGELFF
TGTGCCAGCAGTGACCGGGCTAGCGGGAGTAACGGGGAGCTGTTTTTT
>TRBV6-4|16|once|TRBD1|TRBJ2-3
CASSDLQGARTDTQYF
TGTGCCAGCAGTGATTTGCAGGGGGCTCGCACAGATACGCAGTATTTT
>TRBV11-2|11|-|-|TRBJ2-4
CASSSFYIQYF
TGTGCCAGCAGCTCTTTTTACATTCAGTACTTC
>TRBV6-6|14|-|TRBD1|TRBJ1-4
CASSYGQGLEKLFF
TGTGCCAGTAGTTATGGACAGGGCCTGGAAAAACTGTTTTTT
>TRBV12-2|15|-|-|TRBJ1-4
CASPGSTASNEKLFF
TGTGCAAGCCCGGGTTCCACGGCAAGTAATGAAAAACTGTTTTTT
>TRBV9|15|-|TRBD2|TRBJ2-2
CASSPPRGGSGELFF
TGTGCCAGCAGCCCTCCCCGGGGGGGGAGCGGGGAGCTGTTTTTT
>TRBV6-4|15|-|TRBD2|TRBJ2-3
CASSRASGSTDTQYF
TGTGCCAGCAGTCGGGCTAGCGGGAGCACAGATACGCAGTATTTT
>TRBV13|17|-|TRBD2|TRBJ2-1
CASSLGAGGSSYNEQFF
TGTGCCAGCAGCTTAGGGGCGGGGGGGAGCTCCTACAATGAGCAGTTCTTC
>TRBV6-6|15|-|-|TRBJ2-7
CASSLRTAIKDEQYF
TGTGCCAGCAGCCTGCGGACAGCCATCAAGGACGAGCAGTACTTC
>TRBV30|12|few|-|TRBJ1-2
CAWRLMRGGYTF
TGTGCCTGGAGACTGATGCGCGGTGGCTACACCTTC
>TRBV6-1|14|-|-|TRBJ1-5
CASSVAGSHQPQHF
TGTGCCAGCAGTGTGGCAGGGTCCCATCAGCCCCAGCATTTT
>TRBV5-1|14|-|-|TRBJ1-2
CASSRTDNDYGYTF
TGCGCCAGCAGCAGGACAGATAATGATTATGGCTACACCTTC
>TRBV15|17|-|-|TRBJ2-7
CATSEEMSGIGTYEQYF
TGTGCCACCAGCGAAGAGATGTCGGGGATCGGGACCTACGAGCAGTACTTC
>TRBV5-4|15|-|-|TRBJ2-5
CASSLGAGTAETQYF
TGTGCCAGCAGCTTGGGGGCGGGTACCGCAGAGACCCAGTACTTC
>TRBV10-3|15|-|-|TRBJ2-2
CAISERGTNTGELFF
TGTGCCATCAGTGAGAGGGGGACGAACACCGGGGAGCTGTTTTTT
>TRBV30|15|-|TRBD1|TRBJ1-4
CAWSVRRQGYEKLFF
TGTGCCTGGAGTGTTCGGCGACAGGGATATGAAAAACTGTTTTTT
>TRBV4-1|12|few|-|TRBJ1-1
CASSHKGAEAFF
TGCGCCAGCAGCCACAAGGGAGCTGAAGCTTTCTTT
>TRBV29-1|14|-|-|TRBJ2-3
CSVERFDFGDTQYF
TGCAGCGTCGAGAGGTTTGATTTTGGAGATACGCAGTATTTT
>TRBV5-1|14|-|TRBD2|TRBJ2-7
CATRGDLHSYEQYF
TGCGCCACCCGGGGGGACCTCCACTCCTACGAGCAGTACTTC